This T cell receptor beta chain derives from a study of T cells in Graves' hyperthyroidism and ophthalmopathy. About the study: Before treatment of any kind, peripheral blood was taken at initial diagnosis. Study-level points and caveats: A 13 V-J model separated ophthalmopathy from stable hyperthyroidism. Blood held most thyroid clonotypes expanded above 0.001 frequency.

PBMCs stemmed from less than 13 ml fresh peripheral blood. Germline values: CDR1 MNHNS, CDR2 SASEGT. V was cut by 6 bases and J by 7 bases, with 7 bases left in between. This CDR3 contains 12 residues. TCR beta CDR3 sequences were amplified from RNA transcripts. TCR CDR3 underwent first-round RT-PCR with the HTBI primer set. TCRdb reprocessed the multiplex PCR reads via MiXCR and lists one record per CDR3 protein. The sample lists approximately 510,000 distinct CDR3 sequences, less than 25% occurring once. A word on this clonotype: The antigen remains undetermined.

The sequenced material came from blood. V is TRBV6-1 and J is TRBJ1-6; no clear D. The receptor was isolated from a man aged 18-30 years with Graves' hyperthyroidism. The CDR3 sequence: CASRSPNSPLHF. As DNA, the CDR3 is TGTGCCAGCAGGTCTCCAAATTCACCCCTCCACTTT.